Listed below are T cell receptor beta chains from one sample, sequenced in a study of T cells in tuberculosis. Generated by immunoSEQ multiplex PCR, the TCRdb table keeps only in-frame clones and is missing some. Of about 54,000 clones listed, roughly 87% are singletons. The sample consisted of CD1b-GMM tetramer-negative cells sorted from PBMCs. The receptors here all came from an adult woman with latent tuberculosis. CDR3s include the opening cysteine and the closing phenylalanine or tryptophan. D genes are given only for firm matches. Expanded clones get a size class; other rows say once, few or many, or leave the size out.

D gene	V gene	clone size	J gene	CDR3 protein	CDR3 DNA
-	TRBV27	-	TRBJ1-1	CASSLNRNTEAFF	TGTGCCAGCAGTTTGAATAGGAACACTGAAGCTTTCTTT
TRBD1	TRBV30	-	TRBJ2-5	CAWRARGQETQYF	TGTGCCTGGAGGGCCAGGGGGCAAGAGACCCAGTACTTC
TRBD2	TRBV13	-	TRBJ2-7	CASSLAGGNYEQYF	TGTGCCAGCAGCTTAGCGGGAGGCAACTACGAGCAGTACTTC
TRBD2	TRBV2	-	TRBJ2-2	CASRAGAVNTGELFF	TGTGCCAGCAGAGCGGGGGCCGTCAACACCGGGGAGCTGTTTTTT
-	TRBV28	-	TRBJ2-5	CASSLPTGNNQETQYF	TGTGCCAGCAGTTTGCCGACAGGTAACAACCAAGAGACCCAGTACTTC
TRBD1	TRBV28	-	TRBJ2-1	CASSLGQPASMQFF	TGTGCCAGCAGCCTGGGACAGCCTGCAAGTATGCAGTTCTTC
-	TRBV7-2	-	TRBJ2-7	CASRLGGANSYEQYF	TGTGCCAGCAGACTAGGGGGGGCCAACTCCTACGAGCAGTACTTC
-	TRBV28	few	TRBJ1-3	CASSGQPANTIYF	TGTGCCAGCAGCGGACAGCCGGCAAACACCATATATTTT
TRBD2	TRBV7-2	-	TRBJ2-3	CASSSGRLRLAGGKYF	TGTGCCAGCAGCTCGGGACGCCTTCGACTAGCGGGGGGCAAGTATTTT
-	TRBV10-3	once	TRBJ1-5	CAISDHQGTQPQHF	TGTGCCATCAGTGATCATCAGGGTACTCAGCCCCAGCATTTT
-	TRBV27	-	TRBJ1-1	CASSLGDGYTEAFF	TGTGCCAGCAGTTTAGGAGATGGGTACACTGAAGCTTTCTTT
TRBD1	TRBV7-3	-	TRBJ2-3	CASSGGTGDTDTQYF	TGTGCCAGCAGCGGCGGGACAGGGGATACAGATACGCAGTATTTT
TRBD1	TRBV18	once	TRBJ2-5	CASSPPGQGRETQYF	TGTGCCAGCTCACCACCGGGACAGGGCCGGGAGACCCAGTACTTC
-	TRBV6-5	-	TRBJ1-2	CASSLTETGRGYTF	TGTGCCAGCAGCCTCACCGAGACAGGACGGGGCTACACCTTC
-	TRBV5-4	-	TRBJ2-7	CASSLGAAGTYEQYF	TGTGCCAGCAGCTTGGGGGCGGCAGGGACCTACGAGCAGTACTTC
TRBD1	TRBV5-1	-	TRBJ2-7	CASSLEQGSYEQYF	TGCGCCAGCAGCTTGGAACAGGGGTCCTACGAGCAGTACTTC
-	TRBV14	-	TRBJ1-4	CASSQDPTTNEKLFF	TGTGCCAGCAGCCAAGATCCCACAACCAATGAAAAACTGTTTTTT
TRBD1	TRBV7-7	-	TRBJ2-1	CASSPSSPGGWDEQFF	TGTGCTAGCAGCCCCAGCTCCCCAGGGGGCTGGGATGAGCAGTTCTTC
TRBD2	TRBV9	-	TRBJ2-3	CASSVSGLAGITDTQYF	TGTGCCAGCAGCGTCTCGGGACTAGCGGGTATCACAGATACGCAGTATTTT
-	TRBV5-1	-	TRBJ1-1	CASSFDKNTEAFF	TGCGCCAGCAGCTTCGACAAGAACACTGAAGCTTTCTTT
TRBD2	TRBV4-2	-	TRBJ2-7	CASSQDEPAGDYEQYF	TGTGCCAGCAGCCAAGATGAGCCAGCGGGGGACTACGAGCAGTACTTC
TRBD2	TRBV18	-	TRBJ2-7	CASSTEAGGPYEQYF	TGTGCCAGCTCCACTGAAGCGGGAGGGCCCTACGAGCAGTACTTC
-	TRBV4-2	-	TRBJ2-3	CASSQGEAASTDTQYF	TGTGCCAGCAGCCAAGGGGAGGCGGCTAGCACAGATACGCAGTATTTT
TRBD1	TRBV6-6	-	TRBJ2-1	CASTDRVHNEQFF	TGTGCCAGCACTGACAGGGTACACAATGAGCAGTTCTTC
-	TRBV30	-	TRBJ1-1	CAWSTDSLNTEAFF	TGTGCCTGGAGTACCGACAGCCTGAACACTGAAGCTTTCTTT
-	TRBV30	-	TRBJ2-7	CAWNNFTNYEQYF	TGTGCCTGGAATAACTTCACCAACTACGAGCAGTACTTC
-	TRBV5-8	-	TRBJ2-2	CASKLIGYKNTGELFF	TGTGCCAGCAAATTGATCGGGTACAAGAACACCGGGGAGCTGTTTTTT
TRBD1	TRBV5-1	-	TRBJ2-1	CASSWTGGGNNEQFF	TGCGCCAGCAGCTGGACAGGGGGGGGAAACAATGAGCAGTTCTTC
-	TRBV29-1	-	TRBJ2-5	CSGLQGYAQETQYF	TGCAGCGGCCTACAGGGATACGCCCAAGAGACCCAGTACTTC
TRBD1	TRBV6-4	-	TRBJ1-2	CASSLGQGDGYTF	TGTGCCAGCAGCTTGGGACAGGGGGATGGCTACACCTTC
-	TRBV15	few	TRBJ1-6	CATSRVPQGTDSPLHF	TGTGCCACCAGCAGAGTGCCCCAGGGGACGGATTCACCCCTCCACTTT
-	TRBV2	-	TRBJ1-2	CASRTDGNWYGYTF	TGTGCCAGCAGGACGGACGGGAACTGGTATGGCTACACCTTC
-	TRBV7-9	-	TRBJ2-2	CASSLVYGELFF	TGTGCCAGCAGCTTAGTTTACGGGGAGCTGTTTTTT